This entry concerns a single TCR beta chain. Its antigen is currently unknown. These data belong to a study of T cells in localized non-small cell lung cancer. General study points: The greatest T cell clonality was found in uninvolved adjacent lung (higher than in tumor). Heterogeneity remains possible because sequencing was limited to only one tumor region. Adjacent lung tissue had a median roughly 55 of the top 100 clones found in the tumor.

The V gene lost 2 bases and the J gene lost 5 bases, with 9 bases spanning the gap. The CDR3 spans 13 residues. Germline CDR1 and CDR2: MNHEY and SVGAGI. Method: immunoSEQ multiplex PCR; TCRdb's copy keeps in-frame clones and lacks some. This sample has 30,000 to 45,000 clones, with about 83% found just once. This sequence joins TRBV6-5 and TRBJ2-5; the D is unclear. The sequence was obtained from a woman aged 40 to 75 with stage I lung adenocarcinoma. The source material was peripheral blood, sampled before any cancer treatment. The CDR3 protein is CASSYDYGETQYF. The DNA for the CDR3 is TGTGCCAGCAGTTACGATTATGGCGAGACCCAGTACTTC.